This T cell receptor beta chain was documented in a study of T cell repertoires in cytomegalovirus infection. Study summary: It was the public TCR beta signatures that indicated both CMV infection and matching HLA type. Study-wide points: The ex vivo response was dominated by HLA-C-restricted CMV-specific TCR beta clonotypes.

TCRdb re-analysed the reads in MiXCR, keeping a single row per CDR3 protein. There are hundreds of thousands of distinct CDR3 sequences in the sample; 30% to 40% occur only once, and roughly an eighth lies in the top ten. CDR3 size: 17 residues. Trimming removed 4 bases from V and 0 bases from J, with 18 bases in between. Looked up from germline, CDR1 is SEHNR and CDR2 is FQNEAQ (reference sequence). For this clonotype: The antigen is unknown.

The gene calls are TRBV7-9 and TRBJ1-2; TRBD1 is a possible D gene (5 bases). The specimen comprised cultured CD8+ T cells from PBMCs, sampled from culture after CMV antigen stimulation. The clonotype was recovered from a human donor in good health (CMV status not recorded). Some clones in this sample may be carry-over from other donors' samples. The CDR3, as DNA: TGTGCCAGCAGCTCAAGTCAGTCGACAGACTCTAACTATGGCTACACCTTC. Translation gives CASSSSQSTDSNYGYTF.